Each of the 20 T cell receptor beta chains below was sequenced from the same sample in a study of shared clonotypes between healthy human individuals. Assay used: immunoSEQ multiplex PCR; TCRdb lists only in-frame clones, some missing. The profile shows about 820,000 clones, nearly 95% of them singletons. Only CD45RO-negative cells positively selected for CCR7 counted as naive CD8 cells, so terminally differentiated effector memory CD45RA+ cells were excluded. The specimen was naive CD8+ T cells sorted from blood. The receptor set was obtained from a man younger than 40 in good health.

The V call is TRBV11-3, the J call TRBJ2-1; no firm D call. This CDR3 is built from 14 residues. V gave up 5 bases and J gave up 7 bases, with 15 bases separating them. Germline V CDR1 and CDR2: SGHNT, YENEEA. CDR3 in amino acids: CASSPHEDPNEQFF. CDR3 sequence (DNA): TGTGCCAGCAGCCCTCACGAGGACCCGAATGAGCAGTTCTTC.

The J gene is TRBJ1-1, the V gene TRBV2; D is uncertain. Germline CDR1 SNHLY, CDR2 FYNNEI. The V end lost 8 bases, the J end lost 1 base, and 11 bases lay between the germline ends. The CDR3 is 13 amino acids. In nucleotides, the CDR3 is TGTGCCAGCCCAGGACGTTCGAACACTGAAGCTTTCTTT. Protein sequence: CASPGRSNTEAFF.

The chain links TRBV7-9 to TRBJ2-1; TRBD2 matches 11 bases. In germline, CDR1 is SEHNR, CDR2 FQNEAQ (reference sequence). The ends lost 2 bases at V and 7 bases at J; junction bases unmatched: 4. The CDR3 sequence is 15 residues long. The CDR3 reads CASSLRLAGMNEQFF. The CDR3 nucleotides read TGTGCCAGCAGCTTACGACTAGCGGGAATGAATGAGCAGTTCTTC.

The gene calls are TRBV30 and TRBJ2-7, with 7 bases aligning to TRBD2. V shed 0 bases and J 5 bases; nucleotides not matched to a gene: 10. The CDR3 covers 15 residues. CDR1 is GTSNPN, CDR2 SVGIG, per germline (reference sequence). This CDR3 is CAWSVTGGPLDEQYF. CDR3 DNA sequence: TGTGCCTGGAGTGTAACGGGAGGCCCCCTGGACGAGCAGTACTTC. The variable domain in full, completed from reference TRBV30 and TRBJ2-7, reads SQTIHQWPATLVQPVGSPLSLECTVEGTSNPNLYWYRQAAGRGLQLLFYSVGIGQISSEVPQNLSASRPQDRQFILSSKKLLLSDSGFYLCAWSVTGGPLDEQYFGPGTRLTVT.

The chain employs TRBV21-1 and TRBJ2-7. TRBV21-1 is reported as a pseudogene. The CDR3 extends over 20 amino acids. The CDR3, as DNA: TGTGCCAGCAGCACTACCTTTGGGCCATCGCCTAGATTGACGTCCTACGAGCAGTACTTC. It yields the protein CASSTTFGPSPRLTSYEQYF.

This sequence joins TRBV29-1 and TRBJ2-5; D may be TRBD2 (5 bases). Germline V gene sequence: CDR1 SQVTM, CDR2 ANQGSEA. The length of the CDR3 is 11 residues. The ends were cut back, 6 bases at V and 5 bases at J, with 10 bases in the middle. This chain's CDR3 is CSVVRTETQYF. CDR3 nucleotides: TGCAGCGTGGTTCGGACTGAGACCCAGTACTTC.

DNA of the CDR3: TGTGCCAGCAGTCCAGGACTAGCGGGACCCTTTTACGAGCAGTACTTC. Translating gives CASSPGLAGPFYEQYF. The chain employs TRBV28 and TRBJ2-7; 12 bases align to TRBD2. V lost 5 bases, J lost 4 bases, and 9 bases stayed unmatched. The length of the CDR3 is 16 residues. Germline CDR1 MDHEN, CDR2 SYDVKM.

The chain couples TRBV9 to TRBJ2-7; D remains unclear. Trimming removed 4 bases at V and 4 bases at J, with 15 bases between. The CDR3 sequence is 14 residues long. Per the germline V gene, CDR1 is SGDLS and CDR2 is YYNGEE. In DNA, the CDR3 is TGTGCCAGCAGCCGGCGTTGGGATTGGTACGAGCAGTACTTC. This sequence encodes CASSRRWDWYEQYF.

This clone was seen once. The CDR3: CATSRTGLAGVVETQYF. The CDR3 DNA follows: TGTGCCACCAGCAGAACCGGACTAGCGGGAGTGGTGGAGACCCAGTACTTC. V and J are TRBV15 and TRBJ2-5, with 13 bases identical to TRBD2. The CDR3 is made up of 17 amino acids. Germline V gene lookup returns CDR1 LNHNV and CDR2 YYDKDF (reference sequence). V was clipped by 2 bases and J by 5 bases; unmatched bases: 8.

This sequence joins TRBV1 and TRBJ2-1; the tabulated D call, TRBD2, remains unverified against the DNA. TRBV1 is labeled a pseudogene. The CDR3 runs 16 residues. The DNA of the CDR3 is TGCACCAGCAGCCTGCATACTAGGCGGGAATATAATGAGCAGTTCTTC. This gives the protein CTSSLHTRREYNEQFF.

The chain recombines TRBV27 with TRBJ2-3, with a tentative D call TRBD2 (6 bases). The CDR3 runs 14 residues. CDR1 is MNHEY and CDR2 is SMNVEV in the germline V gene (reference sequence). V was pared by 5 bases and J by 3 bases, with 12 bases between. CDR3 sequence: CASSLFGRTDTQYF. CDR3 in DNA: TGTGCCAGCAGTCTCTTCGGGAGAACAGATACGCAGTATTTT.

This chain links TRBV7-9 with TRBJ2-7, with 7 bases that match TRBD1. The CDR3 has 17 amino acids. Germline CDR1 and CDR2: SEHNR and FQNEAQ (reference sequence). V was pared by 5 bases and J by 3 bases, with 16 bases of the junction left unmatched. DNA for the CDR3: TGTGCCAGCAGCAAAATCCTAGCCAAGAGGGGGCTCTACGAGCAGTACTTC. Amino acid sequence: CASSKILAKRGLYEQYF.

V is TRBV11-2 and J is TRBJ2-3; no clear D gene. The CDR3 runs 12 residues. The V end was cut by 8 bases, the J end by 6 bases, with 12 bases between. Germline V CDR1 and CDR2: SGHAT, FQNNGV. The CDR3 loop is CASSLIGDTQYF. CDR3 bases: TGTGCCAGCTCCCTAATTGGGGATACGCAGTATTTT. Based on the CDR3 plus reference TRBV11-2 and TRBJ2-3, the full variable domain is EAGVAQSPRYKIIEKRQSVAFWCNPISGHATLYWYQQILGQGPKLLIQFQNNGVVDDSQLPKDRFSAERLKGVDSTLKIQPAKLEDSAVYLCASSLIGDTQYFGPGTRLTVL.

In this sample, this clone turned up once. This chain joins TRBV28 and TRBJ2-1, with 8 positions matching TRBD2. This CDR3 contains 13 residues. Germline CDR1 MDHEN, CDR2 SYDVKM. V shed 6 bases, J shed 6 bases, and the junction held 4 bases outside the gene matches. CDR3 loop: CASRIGRGNEQFF. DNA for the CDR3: TGTGCCAGCAGAATCGGGAGGGGCAATGAGCAGTTCTTC. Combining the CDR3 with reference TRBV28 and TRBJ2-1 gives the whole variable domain DVKVTQSSRYLVKRTGEKVFLECVQDMDHENMFWYRQDPGLGLRLIYFSYDVKMKEKGDIPEGYSVSREKKERFSLILESASTNQTSMYLCASRIGRGNEQFFGPGTRLTVL.

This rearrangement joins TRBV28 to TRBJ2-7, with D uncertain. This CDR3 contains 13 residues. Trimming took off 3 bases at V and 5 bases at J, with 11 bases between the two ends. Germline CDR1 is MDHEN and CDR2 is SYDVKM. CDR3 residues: CASSFRLGNEQYF. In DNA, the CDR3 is TGTGCCAGCAGTTTCCGGTTGGGGAACGAGCAGTACTTC.

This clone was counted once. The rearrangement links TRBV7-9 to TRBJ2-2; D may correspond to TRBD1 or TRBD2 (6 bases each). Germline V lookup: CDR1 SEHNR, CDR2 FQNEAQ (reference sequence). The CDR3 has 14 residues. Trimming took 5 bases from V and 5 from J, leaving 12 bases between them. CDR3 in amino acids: CASSLEGGTGELFF. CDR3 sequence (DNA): TGTGCCAGCAGCCTAGAAGGGGGGACCGGGGAGCTGTTTTTT.

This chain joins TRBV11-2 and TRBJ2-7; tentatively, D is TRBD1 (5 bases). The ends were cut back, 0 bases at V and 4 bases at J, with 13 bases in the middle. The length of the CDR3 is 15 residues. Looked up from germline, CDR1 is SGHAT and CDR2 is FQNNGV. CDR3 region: CASSLDRRGHYEQYF. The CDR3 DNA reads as TGTGCCAGCAGCTTAGATCGCCGTGGACATTACGAGCAGTACTTC. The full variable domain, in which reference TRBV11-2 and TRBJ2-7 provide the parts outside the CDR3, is EAGVAQSPRYKIIEKRQSVAFWCNPISGHATLYWYQQILGQGPKLLIQFQNNGVVDDSQLPKDRFSAERLKGVDSTLKIQPAKLEDSAVYLCASSLDRRGHYEQYFGPGTRLTVT.

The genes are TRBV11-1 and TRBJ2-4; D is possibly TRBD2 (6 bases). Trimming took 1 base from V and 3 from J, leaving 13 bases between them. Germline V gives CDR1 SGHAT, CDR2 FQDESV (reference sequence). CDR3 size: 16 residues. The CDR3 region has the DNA TGTGCCAGCAGCTTAGGAGATGGGGACTTCAAAAACATTCAGTACTTC. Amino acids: CASSLGDGDFKNIQYF.

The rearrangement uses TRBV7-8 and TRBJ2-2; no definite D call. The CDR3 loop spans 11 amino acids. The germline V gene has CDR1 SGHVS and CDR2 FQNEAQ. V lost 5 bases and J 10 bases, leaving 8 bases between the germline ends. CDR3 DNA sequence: TGTGCCAGCAGCCCACAGTTGGAGCTGTTTTTT. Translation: CASSPQLELFF. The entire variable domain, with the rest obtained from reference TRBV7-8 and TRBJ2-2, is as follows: GAGVSQSPRYKVAKRGQDVALRCDPISGHVSLFWYQQALGQGPEFLTYFQNEAQLDKSGLPSDRFFAERPEGSVSTLKIQRTQQEDSAVYLCASSPQLELFFGEGSRLTVL.

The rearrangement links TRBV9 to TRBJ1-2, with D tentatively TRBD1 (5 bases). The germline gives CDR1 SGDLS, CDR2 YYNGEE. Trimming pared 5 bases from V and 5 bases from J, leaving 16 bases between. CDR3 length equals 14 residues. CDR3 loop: CASSHPPKGYGYTF. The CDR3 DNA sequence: TGTGCCAGCAGTCACCCCCCTAAGGGGTATGGCTACACCTTC. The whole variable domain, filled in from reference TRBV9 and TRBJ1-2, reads DSGVTQTPKHLITATGQRVTLRCSPRSGDLSVYWYQQSLDQGLQFLIQYYNGEERAKGNILERFSAQQFPDLHSELNLSSLELGDSALYFCASSHPPKGYGYTFGSGTRLTVV.